This entry lists 17 T cell receptor beta chains sequenced from one sample in a study of Graves' ophthalmopathy and Graves' hyperthyroidism. Amplification from RNA transcripts yielded the TCR beta CDR3 regions. HTBI-primed RT-PCR formed the first round, and a multiplex PCR formed the second. TCRdb re-called the multiplex PCR reads through MiXCR, storing one row per CDR3 protein. The data hold 650,000 to 900,000 distinct CDR3 sequences, with 40% observed a single time. The sequencing input was peripheral blood. The receptors were gathered from an adult man with Graves' ophthalmopathy.

V and J are TRBV6-5 and TRBJ1-4; no firm D call. CDR3 size: 11 residues. V was cut by 2 bases and J by 11 bases, with 6 bases left in between. Looked up from germline, CDR1 is MNHEY and CDR2 is SVGAGI. CDR3 amino acids: CASSYGNKLFF. CDR3 sequence (DNA): TGTGCCAGCAGTTACGGGAATAAACTGTTTTTT.

This clonotype has only a few counts. The chain links TRBV20-1 to TRBJ1-1, with 10 bases fitting TRBD1. V shed 0 bases, J shed 10 bases, and the junction held 11 bases outside the gene matches. Germline CDR1 and CDR2: DFQATT and SNEGSKA (reference sequence). This CDR3 region has 15 residues. CDR3 amino acids: CSARDMGQGLIGAFF. The CDR3 DNA reads as TGCAGTGCTAGAGATATGGGACAGGGGTTAATAGGAGCTTTCTTT.

This clonotype was seen more than once but under ten times. The rearrangement joins TRBV20-1 to TRBJ1-1; 8 positions match TRBD1. Germline trimming cut 3 bases from V and 2 bases from J; bases unmatched to any gene: 8. Germline V gives CDR1 DFQATT, CDR2 SNEGSKA (reference sequence). The CDR3 is 15 amino acids. Here the CDR3 reads CSASSPGQVNTEAFF. CDR3 in DNA: TGCAGTGCTAGTTCACCGGGACAGGTCAACACTGAAGCTTTCTTT.

The table lists this clonotype with a few counts. V gene TRBV19 combines with J gene TRBJ1-2; D not certain. Germline V gene sequence: CDR1 LNHDA, CDR2 SQIVND (reference sequence). The CDR3 length is 11 residues. V gave up 11 bases and J gave up 4 bases, with 11 bases separating them. CDR3 in DNA: TGTGCCTGGAGTGGCGGCTATGGCTACACCTTC. It codes for CAWSGGYGYTF.

This chain links TRBV7-9 with TRBJ2-5, with unresolved D. Trimming cost V 6 bases and J 8 bases, with 4 bases left between them. The CDR3 is 9 residues long. Germline CDR1 SEHNR, CDR2 FQNEAQ (reference sequence). The CDR3 coding sequence is TGTGCCAGCAGTTACACCCAGTACTTC. Translation gives CASSYTQYF. The entire variable domain, with the rest obtained from reference TRBV7-9 and TRBJ2-5, is as follows: DTGVSQNPRHKITKRGQNVTFRCDPISEHNRLYWYRQTLGQGPEFLTYFQNEAQLEKSRLLSDRFSAERPKGSFSTLEIQRTEQGDSAMYLCASSYTQYFGPGTRLLVL.

This clonotype was counted many times. V usage is TRBV15 and J usage is TRBJ2-7; no firm D call. Trimming left V 8 bases short and J 3 bases short, with 14 bases between. CDR3 size: 13 residues. The germline CDR1 and CDR2 sequences are LNHNV and YYDKDF (reference sequence). The chain's CDR3 is CATSVSRFYEQYF. The CDR3 region has the DNA TGTGCCACCTCGGTAAGCAGGTTCTACGAGCAGTACTTC.

The gene calls are TRBV25-1 and TRBJ2-2; D gene ambiguous. Germline V CDR1 and CDR2: MGHDK, SYGVNS. The germline V and J ends were trimmed by 8 bases and 0 bases, with 7 bases remaining between them. The CDR3 has 13 amino acids. This chain's CDR3 is CASVATNTGELFF. CDR3 in DNA: TGTGCCAGCGTTGCGACGAACACCGGGGAGCTGTTTTTT.

The gene calls are TRBV29-1 and TRBJ1-4, with TRBD1 identical over 12 bases. The CDR3 sequence is 16 residues long. CDR1 is SQVTM and CDR2 is ANQGSEA in the germline V gene. The ends lost 6 bases at V and 10 bases at J; junction bases unmatched: 15. The CDR3 DNA follows: TGCAGCGTCGTTCGGGGGGGACAGGGGGCGCGTCGAAAACTGTTTTTT. Residues: CSVVRGGQGARRKLFF.

The V call is TRBV19, the J call TRBJ2-7, with a weak D call TRBD1 (6 bases). CDR1 LNHDA and CDR2 SQIVND come from the germline V gene (reference sequence). The V end lost 4 bases, the J end lost 5 bases, and 15 bases lay between the germline ends. CDR3 length: 14 residues. The CDR3 bases are TGTGCCAGTAGTAAGGATCAGGGGATCCACGAGCAGTACTTC. Translation gives CASSKDQGIHEQYF.

The sample holds many counts of this clonotype. CDR3 DNA sequence: TGTGCCATCAGTGAGTCTCGGCCTAACTATGGCTACACCTTC. Its protein is CAISESRPNYGYTF. This chain connects TRBV10-3 to TRBJ1-2; D is uncertain. Germline-derived CDR1 and CDR2 are ENHRY and SYGVKD. This CDR3 contains 14 residues. V lost 0 bases and J lost 0, with 5 bases in between.

This clonotype was counted many times. The chain employs TRBV7-2 and TRBJ1-6; maybe TRBD1 (6 bases). In germline, CDR1 is SGHTA, CDR2 FQGNSA. This CDR3 has 15 residues. V was cut by 5 bases and J by 0 bases, with 8 bases left in between. The CDR3 loop is CASSTGNSYNSPLHF. CDR3 nucleotides: TGTGCCAGCAGCACAGGGAACTCCTATAATTCACCCCTCCACTTT.

There are many counts of this clonotype. The V gene is TRBV19, the J gene TRBJ1-2; D possibly corresponds to TRBD1 (6 bases). CDR3 size: 15 residues. Per the germline V gene, CDR1 is LNHDA and CDR2 is SQIVND (reference sequence). With 9 bases removed from V and 2 bases from J, the gap between germline ends came to 19 bases. Here the CDR3 reads CASRRGRGENYGYTF. CDR3 nucleotides: TGTGCCAGCCGCAGGGGTAGGGGAGAGAACTATGGCTACACCTTC.

About this clonotype itself: Being one base from a much bigger clone, this may be a read error. The rearrangement links TRBV7-2 to TRBJ1-4; TRBD1 is a possible D gene (5 bases). From germline, CDR1 is SGHTA and CDR2 FQGNSA. This CDR3 comprises 14 residues. The CDR3 DNA is TGTGCCAGCAGCTTATTCAGCAGGGCTGAAAAACTGCTTTTT. Translated, it gives CASSLFSRAEKLLF.

The chain recombines TRBV25-1 with TRBJ2-2, with 8 bases that match TRBD2. V lost 10 bases, J lost 0 bases, and 7 bases stayed unmatched. CDR1 and CDR2 (germline): MGHDK, SYGVNS. This CDR3 has 15 residues. The CDR3 loop is CAIRASGSNTGELFF. CDR3 nucleotides: TGTGCCATCAGAGCTAGCGGGTCGAACACCGGGGAGCTGTTTTTT.

With respect to this clonotype: A much more abundant neighbour one base away suggests this may be a read error. This chain links TRBV19 with TRBJ1-1; no clear D. Germline V lookup: CDR1 LNHDA, CDR2 SQIVND (reference sequence). The CDR3 length is 13 residues. V was pared by 9 bases and J by 1 base, with 12 bases between. The CDR3 here is CASLRRGNTEAFF. DNA of the CDR3: TGTGCCAGCCTTAGACGTGGGAACACTGAAGCTTTCTTT.

This clonotype was seen a few times. This rearrangement joins TRBV4-3 to TRBJ2-7, with 8 positions matching TRBD1. The CDR3 covers 14 residues. CDR1 and CDR2 from the germline V gene are LGHNA and YSLEER. J was trimmed by 2 bases and V by 4 bases; bases with no gene match: 4. The CDR3 region is CASSPATGAYEQYF. CDR3 coding DNA: TGCGCCAGCAGCCCCGCGACAGGGGCCTACGAGCAGTACTTC.

This clonotype is categorized as medium-sized (0.01 to 0.1%). The V and J genes are TRBV6-1 and TRBJ1-6; weak D call: TRBD1 (6 bases). Trimming shortened V by 5 bases and J by 8 bases, and 10 bases separated the two germline ends. The CDR3 is 13 amino acids. Germline CDR1 reads MNHNS; CDR2 reads SASEGT. Here the CDR3 DNA reads TGTGCCAGCAGTATTGCAGGGGATTCACCCCTCCACTTT. It codes for CASSIAGDSPLHF.